A selection of T cell receptor beta chains follows, all from one sample in a study of cytomegalovirus exposure and HLA in healthy donors. Method: immunoSEQ multiplex PCR; TCRdb's copy keeps in-frame clones and lacks some. The table has 150,000 or so clones, approximately 70% seen once. Sequenced sample: PBMCs. These receptors all come from a young man in good health and CMV-seropositive. CDR3s include the opening cysteine and the closing phenylalanine or tryptophan. The order of the fields is clone size, D gene, J gene, V gene, CDR3 DNA, CDR3 protein. A D gene is named only where the DNA matches it firmly. Some rows have no size entry. The others give once, few or many, or a class for an expanded clone.

clone size: -
D gene: TRBD2
J gene: TRBJ2-1
V gene: TRBV11-3
CDR3 DNA: TGTGCCAGCAGCTCTTTAGGGGGGACTAGCGGGAACAATGAGCAGTTCTTC
CDR3 protein: CASSSLGGTSGNNEQFF

clone size: -
D gene: -
J gene: TRBJ2-1
V gene: TRBV7-2
CDR3 DNA: TGTGCCAGCAGCCCCCTCCGGTTTGTGGGAGACTCCTACAATGAGCAGTTCTTC
CDR3 protein: CASSPLRFVGDSYNEQFF

clone size: -
D gene: -
J gene: TRBJ2-2
V gene: TRBV7-9
CDR3 DNA: TGTGCCAGCAGCCTTAACACCGGGGAGCTGTTTTTT
CDR3 protein: CASSLNTGELFF

clone size: -
D gene: TRBD1
J gene: TRBJ1-1
V gene: TRBV4-1
CDR3 DNA: TGCGCCAGCAGCCAAGATCGGCGGGGACAGGAGACTTTCTTT
CDR3 protein: CASSQDRRGQETFF

clone size: -
D gene: TRBD2
J gene: TRBJ2-1
V gene: TRBV11-3
CDR3 DNA: TGTGCCAGCAGCATCCTAGCGGGAGGGTTCGGTAATGAGCAGTTCTTC
CDR3 protein: CASSILAGGFGNEQFF

clone size: -
D gene: -
J gene: TRBJ1-5
V gene: TRBV14
CDR3 DNA: TGTGCCAGCAGCCAAGGAAGCTTCTCGCCCCAGCATTTT
CDR3 protein: CASSQGSFSPQHF

clone size: few
D gene: -
J gene: TRBJ2-5
V gene: TRBV6-1
CDR3 DNA: TGTGCCAGCAGTGAACGTCAAGAGACCCAGTACTTC
CDR3 protein: CASSERQETQYF

clone size: -
D gene: TRBD1
J gene: TRBJ1-1
V gene: TRBV28
CDR3 DNA: TGTGCCAGCAGCTTTCCCAGGGGGGCGAACACTGAAGCTTTCTTT
CDR3 protein: CASSFPRGANTEAFF

clone size: -
D gene: -
J gene: TRBJ1-1
V gene: TRBV5-6
CDR3 DNA: TGTGCCAGCAGCTTCAACGGGATCCAGAACACTGAAGCTTTCTTT
CDR3 protein: CASSFNGIQNTEAFF

clone size: -
D gene: TRBD1
J gene: TRBJ1-6
V gene: TRBV7-2
CDR3 DNA: TGTGCCAGCAGCTTAGCGACAGGGGGCTCCTATAATTCACCCCTCCACTTT
CDR3 protein: CASSLATGGSYNSPLHF

clone size: -
D gene: -
J gene: TRBJ1-3
V gene: TRBV5-4
CDR3 DNA: TGTGCCAGCAGCTTGGGGACAGATTATTTCTCTGGAAACACCATATATTTT
CDR3 protein: CASSLGTDYFSGNTIYF

clone size: once
D gene: TRBD2
J gene: TRBJ2-1
V gene: TRBV5-1
CDR3 DNA: TGCGCCAGCAGCTTCCTCGGGGGAGCGGGACCCTTGGCTGGTGAGCAGTTCTTC
CDR3 protein: CASSFLGGAGPLAGEQFF

clone size: -
D gene: -
J gene: TRBJ2-2
V gene: TRBV5-1
CDR3 DNA: TGCGCCAGCAGCCCAGCGAACACCGGGGAGCTGTTTTTT
CDR3 protein: CASSPANTGELFF

clone size: -
D gene: -
J gene: TRBJ1-5
V gene: TRBV9
CDR3 DNA: TGTGCCAGCAGCGACGACTATAGCAATCAGCCCCAGCATTTT
CDR3 protein: CASSDDYSNQPQHF

clone size: -
D gene: TRBD1
J gene: TRBJ1-6
V gene: TRBV7-8
CDR3 DNA: TGTGCCAGCAGCTCCCGGGACAGAAATTCACCCCTCCACTTT
CDR3 protein: CASSSRDRNSPLHF

clone size: -
D gene: -
J gene: TRBJ1-2
V gene: TRBV6-5
CDR3 DNA: TGTGCCAGCCGGGGTAGGTGGGTCTATGGCTACACCTTC
CDR3 protein: CASRGRWVYGYTF

clone size: once
D gene: TRBD1
J gene: TRBJ2-1
V gene: TRBV27
CDR3 DNA: TGTGCCAGCAGTTTAGGGACAGGGGGTACCGGTGAGCAGTTCTTC
CDR3 protein: CASSLGTGGTGEQFF

clone size: -
D gene: -
J gene: TRBJ1-2
V gene: TRBV9
CDR3 DNA: TGTGCCAGCAGCGTAGGCAGGGATGGCGATGGCTACACCTTC
CDR3 protein: CASSVGRDGDGYTF

clone size: -
D gene: TRBD1
J gene: TRBJ2-1
V gene: TRBV11-1
CDR3 DNA: TGTGCCAGCAGCTTTGGACAGGGGGCTTTCAATGAGCAGTTCTTC
CDR3 protein: CASSFGQGAFNEQFF

clone size: once
D gene: TRBD1
J gene: TRBJ1-1
V gene: TRBV4-1
CDR3 DNA: TGCGCCAGCAGCCGGGACGGCTTGGGGACAGGGGGGACTGAAGCTTTCTTT
CDR3 protein: CASSRDGLGTGGTEAFF

clone size: few
D gene: TRBD1
J gene: TRBJ1-5
V gene: TRBV5-1
CDR3 DNA: TGCGCCAGCAGCTTGGGGGGGCAGGGGGGCAATCAGCCCCAGCATTTT
CDR3 protein: CASSLGGQGGNQPQHF

clone size: -
D gene: TRBD1
J gene: TRBJ2-2
V gene: TRBV5-1
CDR3 DNA: TGCGCCAGCAGCTTGGAGGGGACAGGGTACACCGGGGAGCTGTTTTTT
CDR3 protein: CASSLEGTGYTGELFF

clone size: -
D gene: -
J gene: TRBJ2-1
V gene: TRBV27
CDR3 DNA: TGTGCCAGCAGTCTCCCCCCAGAATACAATGAGCAGTTCTTC
CDR3 protein: CASSLPPEYNEQFF

clone size: -
D gene: -
J gene: TRBJ2-1
V gene: TRBV19
CDR3 DNA: TGTGCCAGTAGTATGGGTCTAGCGTTGACGAATGAGCAGTTCTTC
CDR3 protein: CASSMGLALTNEQFF

clone size: -
D gene: TRBD1
J gene: TRBJ2-5
V gene: TRBV7-2
CDR3 DNA: TGTGCCAGCAGGCTTGGGACAGCCCAAGAGACCCAGTACTTC
CDR3 protein: CASRLGTAQETQYF

clone size: -
D gene: TRBD1
J gene: TRBJ2-1
V gene: TRBV2
CDR3 DNA: TGTGCCAGCAGTGCGAAGGACAGGGCCCCCAACAATGAGCAGTTCTTC
CDR3 protein: CASSAKDRAPNNEQFF

clone size: few
D gene: -
J gene: TRBJ2-4
V gene: TRBV29-1
CDR3 DNA: TGCAGCGTAGTGGGGCCCGACGGGGCCAAAAACATTCAGTACTTC
CDR3 protein: CSVVGPDGAKNIQYF

clone size: -
D gene: -
J gene: TRBJ1-5
V gene: TRBV4-1
CDR3 DNA: TGCGCCAGCAGCCAGGATCCTCTAGCCCATCAGCCCCAGCATTTT
CDR3 protein: CASSQDPLAHQPQHF

clone size: few
D gene: TRBD2
J gene: TRBJ2-5
V gene: TRBV6-4
CDR3 DNA: TGTGCCAGCAGGTGGGGGGGTTGGGGGGAGACCCAGTACTTC
CDR3 protein: CASRWGGWGETQYF

clone size: -
D gene: TRBD1
J gene: TRBJ2-2
V gene: TRBV11-2
CDR3 DNA: TGTGCCAGCAGCTTCCTCATGTCCAGGGGGGGGGAGCTGTTTTTT
CDR3 protein: CASSFLMSRGGELFF

clone size: -
D gene: -
J gene: TRBJ1-1
V gene: TRBV5-1
CDR3 DNA: TGCGCCAGCAGCCAACAGGAGAACACTGAAGCTTTCTTT
CDR3 protein: CASSQQENTEAFF

clone size: few
D gene: -
J gene: TRBJ1-1
V gene: TRBV29-1
CDR3 DNA: TGCAGCGTTGAAGATCGGATGCAGGGGCCCTTCATGAACACTGAAGCTTTCTTT
CDR3 protein: CSVEDRMQGPFMNTEAFF

clone size: -
D gene: TRBD1
J gene: TRBJ1-6
V gene: TRBV27
CDR3 DNA: TGTGCCGCTTCCCCGGGACAGGGAAATTCACCCCTCCACTTT
CDR3 protein: CAASPGQGNSPLHF